This is a list of T cell receptor beta chains from one sample in a study of blood T cell repertoires in COVID-19. TCRdb's copy holds only in-frame clones and misses some; the assay was immunoSEQ multiplex PCR. Among about 110,000 clones listed, approximately 84% were seen once. Sample: peripheral blood. The receptors originated from a human donor in a cohort sampled during active COVID-19. Each CDR3 is given with its conserved first and last residue. A D gene is named only where the DNA matches it firmly. Clone size is shown for a subset of rows, as once, few, many or a class of expanded clone.

D | J | size | V | CDR3 | DNA
. | TRBJ2-1 | . | TRBV11-2 | CASSPRPARVSNEQFF | TGTGCCAGCAGCCCTAGACCGGCCAGGGTATCCAATGAGCAGTTCTTC
TRBD1 | TRBJ2-7 | few | TRBV5-1 | CASSSRDRVYEQYF | TGCGCCAGCAGCAGCCGGGACAGGGTCTACGAGCAGTACTTC
TRBD2 | TRBJ2-2 | . | TRBV18 | CASSPRGGTGELFF | TGTGCCAGCTCACCACGGGGGGGCACCGGGGAGCTGTTTTTT
TRBD2 | TRBJ2-1 | . | TRBV7-2 | CASTRGGSGDYNEQFF | TGTGCCAGCACCCGGGGGGGGAGCGGTGACTACAATGAGCAGTTCTTC
. | TRBJ2-1 | . | TRBV5-6 | CASSRYNEQFF | TGTGCCAGCAGTCGGTACAATGAGCAGTTCTTC
TRBD1 | TRBJ1-2 | . | TRBV2 | CASRGTGTGVSYTF | TGTGCCAGCAGAGGAACCGGGACAGGGGTTAGCTACACCTTC
TRBD1 | TRBJ1-5 | . | TRBV6-2/TRBV6-3 | CASSYSMTGEVGQPQHF | TGTGCCAGCAGTTACTCGATGACAGGGGAGGTAGGTCAGCCCCAGCATTTT
. | TRBJ2-6 | . | TRBV5-4 | CASSTSSGANVLTF | TGTGCCAGCTCCACCAGCTCTGGGGCCAACGTCCTGACTTTC
TRBD2 | TRBJ2-1 | . | TRBV7-2 | CASSSGLAGGYEQFF | TGTGCCAGCAGCTCGGGACTAGCGGGAGGATATGAGCAGTTCTTC
TRBD2 | TRBJ2-5 | . | TRBV9 | CASSVAAGGSWAQYF | TGTGCCAGCAGCGTAGCAGCGGGAGGCTCTTGGGCCCAGTACTTC
. | TRBJ1-2 | . | TRBV27 | CASSLGSDYGYTF | TGTGCCAGCAGTCTAGGTTCCGACTATGGCTACACCTTC
. | TRBJ2-5 | once | TRBV21-1 | CASSLTSGRTQETQYF | TGTGCCAGCAGTCTAACTAGCGGGAGGACCCAAGAGACCCAGTACTTC
. | TRBJ2-1 | . | TRBV21-1 | CASSQDRPSYNEQFF | TGTGCCAGCAGCCAGGACAGGCCGTCCTACAATGAGCAGTTCTTC
TRBD2 | TRBJ2-3 | . | TRBV11-3 | CASSSGTSGNADTQYF | TGTGCCAGCAGCTCCGGGACTAGCGGGAACGCAGATACGCAGTATTTT
TRBD1 | TRBJ1-2 | . | TRBV19 | CASSPDRVDYGYTF | TGTGCCAGTAGTCCGGACAGGGTGGACTATGGCTACACCTTC
TRBD2 | TRBJ2-1 | many | TRBV15 | CATSRYLGTSGTYNEQFF | TGTGCCACCAGCAGGTACCTCGGGACTAGCGGGACTTACAATGAGCAGTTCTTC
TRBD1 | TRBJ2-1 | . | TRBV27 | CASSPRQGEYNEQFF | TGTGCCAGCAGCCCTAGACAGGGGGAGTACAATGAGCAGTTCTTC
. | TRBJ1-3 | . | TRBV3-1/TRBV3-2 | CASTQEGITSGNTIYF | TGTGCCAGCACCCAGGAGGGAATTACTTCTGGAAACACCATATATTTT
TRBD1 | TRBJ1-6 | . | TRBV2 | CASHRQGAAYNSPLHF | TGTGCCAGCCACAGACAGGGGGCGGCCTATAATTCACCCCTCCACTTT
TRBD2 | TRBJ2-5 | . | TRBV7-2 | CASSSGLAGGRQETQYF | TGTGCCAGCAGCTCGGGACTAGCGGGGGGCCGCCAAGAGACCCAGTACTTC
TRBD2 | TRBJ2-1 | . | TRBV7-8 | CASSLRGLGNNEQFF | TGTGCCAGCAGCTTAAGGGGACTAGGGAACAATGAGCAGTTCTTC
TRBD1 | TRBJ1-6 | . | TRBV7-2 | CASGPAGGNSPLHF | TGTGCCAGCGGACCGGCAGGGGGAAATTCACCCCTCCACTTT
. | TRBJ1-2 | . | TRBV28 | CASSKPGLNYGYTF | TGTGCCAGCAGTAAACCAGGGCTCAACTATGGCTACACCTTC
TRBD2 | TRBJ2-1 | . | TRBV19 | CASRTSGSHNEQFF | TGTGCCAGTAGGACTAGCGGGTCCCACAATGAGCAGTTCTTC
. | TRBJ2-2 | once | TRBV5-1 | CASSLRLQNFANTGELFF | TGCGCCAGCAGCTTGAGGCTACAGAACTTCGCGAACACCGGGGAGCTGTTTTTT
. | TRBJ2-7 | once | TRBV5-8 | CASSLVGGSYEQYF | TGTGCCAGCAGCTTGGTGGGGGGCTCCTACGAGCAGTACTTC
TRBD1 | TRBJ2-7 | . | TRBV28 | CASRRTGSYEQYF | TGTGCCAGCAGGCGGACAGGCTCCTACGAGCAGTACTTC
. | TRBJ2-2 | . | TRBV6-2/TRBV6-3 | CASSSGGRRTGELFF | TGTGCCAGCAGCTCAGGGGGGCGGCGAACCGGGGAGCTGTTTTTT
. | TRBJ1-1 | . | TRBV6-6 | CASSRGVGSNTEAFF | TGTGCCAGCAGCCGCGGGGTGGGGTCGAACACTGAAGCTTTCTTT